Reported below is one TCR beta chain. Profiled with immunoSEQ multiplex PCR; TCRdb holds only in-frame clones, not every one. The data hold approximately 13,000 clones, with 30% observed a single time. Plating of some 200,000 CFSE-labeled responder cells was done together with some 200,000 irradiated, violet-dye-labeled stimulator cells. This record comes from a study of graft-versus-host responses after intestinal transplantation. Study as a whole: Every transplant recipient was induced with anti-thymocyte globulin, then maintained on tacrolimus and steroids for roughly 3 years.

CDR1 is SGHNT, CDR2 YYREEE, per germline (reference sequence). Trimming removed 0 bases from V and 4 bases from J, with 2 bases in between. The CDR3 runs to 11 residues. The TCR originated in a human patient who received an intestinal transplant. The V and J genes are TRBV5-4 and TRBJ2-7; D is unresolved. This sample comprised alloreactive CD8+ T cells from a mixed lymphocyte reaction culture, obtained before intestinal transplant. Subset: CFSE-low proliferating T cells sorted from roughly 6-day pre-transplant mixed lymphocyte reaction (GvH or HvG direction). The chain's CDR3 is CASSLGYEQYF. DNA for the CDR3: TGTGCCAGCAGCTTGGGGTACGAGCAGTACTTC.